This T cell receptor beta chain was sequenced during a study of metastatic and nonmetastatic thyroid tumors. On the study more broadly: Samples came from malignant and benign thyroid patients, and repertoires were compared across blood and tumor or nodule tissue. Study results and limitations: Compared with benign nodules, malignant thyroid tumors were reported to have significantly higher TCR beta diversity in both blood and tumor.

V was trimmed by 5 bases and J by 1 base, leaving 8 bases between them. This CDR3 spans 13 amino acids. In germline, CDR1 is LNHDA, CDR2 SQIVND (reference sequence). TCRdb reanalyzed the PCR reads via MiXCR. Of 20,000 to 30,000 clones in the sample, 13% were seen once. Ten or more counts support this clone. Its specificity is unknown. Every patient was untreated before thyroid surgery. This clonotype originated in a female donor with papillary thyroid cancer or a benign thyroid nodule (not recorded which). Some clones in this sample may be carry-over from other donors' samples. The chain recombines TRBV19 with TRBJ2-5; D is uncertain. Sequencing was performed on blood. The CDR3: CASSSRAQETQYF. CDR3 nucleotides: TGTGCCAGTAGTTCCCGGGCCCAAGAGACCCAGTACTTC.